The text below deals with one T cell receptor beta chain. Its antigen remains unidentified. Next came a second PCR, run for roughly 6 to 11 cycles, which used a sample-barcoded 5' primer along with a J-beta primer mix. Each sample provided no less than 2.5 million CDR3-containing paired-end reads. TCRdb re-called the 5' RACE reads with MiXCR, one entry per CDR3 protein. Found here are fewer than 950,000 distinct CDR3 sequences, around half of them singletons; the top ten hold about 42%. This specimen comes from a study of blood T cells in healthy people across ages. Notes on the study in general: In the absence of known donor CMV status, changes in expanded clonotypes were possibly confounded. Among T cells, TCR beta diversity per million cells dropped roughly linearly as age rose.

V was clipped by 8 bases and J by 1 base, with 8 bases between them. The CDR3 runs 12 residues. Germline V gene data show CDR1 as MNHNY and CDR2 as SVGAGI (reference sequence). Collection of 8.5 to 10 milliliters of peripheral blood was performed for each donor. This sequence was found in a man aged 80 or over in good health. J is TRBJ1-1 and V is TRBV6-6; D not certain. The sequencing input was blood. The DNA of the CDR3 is TGTGCCAGCCATTACCCGAACACTGAAGCTTTCTTT. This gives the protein CASHYPNTEAFF.